Below, one T cell receptor (beta chain) is given with its context. Its cognate antigen is unknown. This entry comes from a study of shared clonotypes between healthy human individuals. Study context: Ranging from 18 to 49 in age, donors were two women and a few men. Regarding the study as a whole: A small donor pool kept down the genetic and exposure-history diversity that was represented.

Original analysis: Junction-only immunoSEQ data arrived without quality scores, meaning filtering differed. Measured with immunoSEQ multiplex PCR; TCRdb has only the in-frame clones, and not every one. V and J calls and clone size are as listed in that table; D and trimming were resolved from the DNA. The sample lists about 470,000 clones; about 85% were seen once. V dropped 3 bases and J dropped 5 bases, with 6 bases sitting between them. This CDR3 is 12 amino acids long. Per the germline V gene, CDR1 is SNHLY and CDR2 is FYNNEI. The sample comprised PBMCs. This chain joins TRBV2 and TRBJ2-3, with D perhaps TRBD1 (5 bases). The origin of this receptor is a middle-aged woman in good health. Some clones in this sample may be carry-over from other donors' samples. The CDR3: CASSDREDTQYF. CDR3 nucleotides: TGTGCCAGCAGTGACAGGGAAGATACGCAGTATTTT.